The source of this TCR beta chain is a study of T-cell memory formation after mild COVID-19. TCR alpha and TCR beta cDNA libraries carrying sample barcodes and UMIs came from 5'RACE with constant-segment primers. TCRdb recomputed calls from the 5' RACE reads with MiXCR, one row per CDR3 protein. The sample shows 170,000 or so distinct CDR3 sequences, roughly 31% of them seen only once. Looked up from germline, CDR1 is LNHNV and CDR2 is YYDKDF (reference sequence). Unmatched junction bases numbered 9, after V lost 0 bases and J lost 2 bases. This CDR3 has 17 amino acids. Sequencing was carried out using PBMCs or a T cell subset sorted from them (not recorded which). This clonotype was obtained from an adult woman who had mild COVID-19 (a few samples of this study predate the infection). Cell type and time point are not known. This chain uses TRBV15 with TRBJ2-7; 8 nucleotides agree with TRBD1. CDR3: CATSRDIGDRIPYEQYF. CDR3 bases: TGTGCCACCAGCAGAGATATCGGGGACAGGATACCCTACGAGCAGTACTTC.